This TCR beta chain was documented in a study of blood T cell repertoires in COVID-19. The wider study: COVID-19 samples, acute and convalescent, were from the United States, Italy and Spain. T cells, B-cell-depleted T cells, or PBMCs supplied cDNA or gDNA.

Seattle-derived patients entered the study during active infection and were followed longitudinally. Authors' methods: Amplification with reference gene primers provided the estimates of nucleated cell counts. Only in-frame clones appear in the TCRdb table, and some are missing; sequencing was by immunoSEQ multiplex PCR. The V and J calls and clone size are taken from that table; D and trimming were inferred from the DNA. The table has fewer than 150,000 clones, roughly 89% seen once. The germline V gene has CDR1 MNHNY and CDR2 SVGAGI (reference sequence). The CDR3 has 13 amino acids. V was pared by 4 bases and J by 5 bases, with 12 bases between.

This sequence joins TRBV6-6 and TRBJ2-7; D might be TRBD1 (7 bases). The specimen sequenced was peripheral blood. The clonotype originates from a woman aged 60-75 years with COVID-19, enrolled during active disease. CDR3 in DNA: TGTGCCAGCAGTTTAATCAGGGGGGACGAGCAGTACTTC. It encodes CASSLIRGDEQYF.